Each of the 16 T cell receptor beta chains below was sequenced from the same sample in a study of shared clonotypes between healthy human individuals. The data were produced by immunoSEQ multiplex PCR, yet TCRdb's version contains in-frame clones alone and is incomplete. The table shows about 490,000 clones, with less than 80% occurring only once. The sample was PBMCs. The source is a woman between 40 and 50 years old in good health. Some clones in this sample may be carry-over from other donors' samples.

The V gene is TRBV19, the J gene TRBJ2-1; 9 bases fit TRBD2. With 1 base clipped from V and 2 bases from J, the junction kept 3 bases outside the gene matches. Germline assignment: CDR1 LNHDA and CDR2 SQIVND (reference sequence). The CDR3 spans 16 residues. CDR3 protein: CASSIVSSGTYNEQFF. For the CDR3, the DNA is TGTGCCAGTAGTATAGTCTCTAGCGGGACCTACAATGAGCAGTTCTTC.

This chain links TRBV11-1 with TRBJ2-5; D gene unclear. From germline, CDR1 is SGHAT and CDR2 FQDESV (reference sequence). The CDR3 extends over 12 amino acids. Trimming shortened V by 6 bases and J by 7 bases, and 12 bases separated the two germline ends. CDR3 DNA: TGTGCCAGCAGTCCCATCCTGAGGACCCAGTACTTC. It specifies CASSPILRTQYF.

In its sample, this clone was seen many times. The chain carries TRBV6-1 and TRBJ1-6, with 11 nucleotides matching TRBD1. Germline CDR1 is MNHNS and CDR2 is SASEGT. This CDR3 has 16 amino acids. V trimming: 0 bases; J trimming: 9 bases; junction bases outside the gene matches: 4. CDR3 bases: TGTGCCAGCAGTGAAGCGCTTGGACAGGGGGCTTCACCCCTCCACTTT. Translated: CASSEALGQGASPLHF.

This sequence joins TRBV2 and TRBJ2-7; 9 bases line up with TRBD1. With 7 bases clipped from V and 4 bases from J, the junction kept 5 bases outside the gene matches. The germline V gene has CDR1 SNHLY and CDR2 FYNNEI. This CDR3 contains 13 residues. In DNA form, the CDR3 reads TGTGCCAGCATAGGGACAGGGTCGTACGAGCAGTACTTC. This sequence encodes CASIGTGSYEQYF. Full variable domain (rest looked up from reference TRBV2 and TRBJ2-7): EPEVTQTPSHQVTQMGQEVILRCVPISNHLYFYWYRQILGQKVEFLVSFYNNEISEKSEIFDDQFSVERPDGSNFTLKIRSTKLEDSAMYFCASIGTGSYEQYFGPGTRLTVT.

Remarks on this clone: This sequence is one base from a far larger clone and is likely a read error. Other DNA sequences of this sample code for an identical CDR3. In DNA, the CDR3 is TGTGCCACCAGCAGAGCCCTAGCGCCCCAAGAGACCCAGTACTTC. Translated: CATSRALAPQETQYF. The chain has TRBV15 and TRBJ2-5, with D possibly matching TRBD2 (6 bases). Per germline, CDR1 LNHNV and CDR2 YYDKDF (reference sequence). V was cut by 1 base and J by 1 base, with 10 bases left in between. The CDR3 length is 15 residues.

This clone came up once. The V call is TRBV5-6, the J call TRBJ2-3, with 10 bases matching TRBD2. Germline assignment: CDR1 SGHDT and CDR2 YYEEEE. V shed 3 bases and J 5 bases; nucleotides not matched to a gene: 12. The CDR3 spans 17 residues. CDR3 nucleotides: TGTGCCAGCAGCTACTTTACTAGCGGGAAGGGCGAAGATACGCAGTATTTT. It translates to CASSYFTSGKGEDTQYF.

In its sample, this clone was seen a few times. The rearrangement uses TRBV27 and TRBJ2-7; TRBD2 aligns across 14 bases. V lost 1 base and J lost 4; bases outside the gene matches: 6. The CDR3 has 17 amino acids. Germline V gives CDR1 MNHEY, CDR2 SMNVEV (reference sequence). The CDR3 here is CASSLFAGTSGSYEQYF. CDR3 nucleotides: TGTGCCAGCAGTTTATTTGCCGGGACTAGCGGGAGTTACGAGCAGTACTTC.

The chain carries TRBV30 and TRBJ2-2; possible D gene TRBD1, 5 bases. Between the trimmed V and J ends, which lost 4 bases and 11 bases, there was a span of 17 bases. There are 13 residues in the CDR3. The germline CDR1 and CDR2 sequences are GTSNPN and SVGIG (reference sequence). The DNA of the CDR3 is TGTGCCTGGAACCGGGCCCCGACAGAAGAGCTGTTTTTT. The encoded protein is CAWNRAPTEELFF.

In this sample, this clone turned up many times. Additional DNA sequences in this sample encode the identical CDR3. CDR3: CASSFSGSEETQYF. The CDR3 coding sequence is TGTGCCAGCAGCTTTAGCGGGAGCGAAGAGACCCAGTACTTC. This chain connects TRBV9 to TRBJ2-5; 9 nucleotides match TRBD2. The V and J ends lost 4 bases and 3 bases, in that order; junction bases with no gene match: 4. The germline V gene has CDR1 SGDLS and CDR2 YYNGEE. The CDR3 extends over 14 amino acids.

The V call is TRBV6-4, the J call TRBJ2-1, with 10 bases matching TRBD2. The CDR3 extends over 15 amino acids. The junction had 8 bases not matched to a gene; V was cut back by 0 bases and J by 12 bases. Germline V gene lookup returns CDR1 MRHNA and CDR2 SNTAGT. CDR3 in amino acids: CASSDSPSGSARQFF. CDR3 bases: TGTGCCAGCAGTGACTCGCCTAGCGGGAGCGCCAGGCAGTTCTTC.

This clone was seen once. The rearrangement uses TRBV6-1 and TRBJ1-5, with D maybe TRBD1 (5 bases). V was trimmed by 1 base and J by 7 bases, leaving 11 bases between them. Germline CDR1 reads MNHNS; CDR2 reads SASEGT. CDR3 length equals 14 residues. CDR3 protein: CASSEGVGAQPQHF. The DNA of the CDR3 is TGTGCCAGCAGTGAAGGGGTTGGGGCACAGCCCCAGCATTTT.

This rearrangement joins TRBV5-6 to TRBJ2-1; TRBD1 is a possible D gene (5 bases). The CDR3 loop spans 15 amino acids. V gave up 4 bases and J gave up 10 bases, with 21 bases separating them. Germline V gene lookup returns CDR1 SGHDT and CDR2 YYEEEE. CDR3 protein: CASSPILGRYEEQFF. The CDR3 DNA reads as TGTGCCAGCAGCCCCATCCTGGGGCGTTATGAGGAGCAGTTCTTC.

The chain links TRBV27 to TRBJ1-3; D gene unclear. CDR3 size: 15 residues. CDR1 and CDR2 (germline): MNHEY, SMNVEV (reference sequence). V was pared by 0 bases and J by 2 bases, with 8 bases between. The CDR3 bases are TGTGCCAGCAGTTTATCTGGGTCCCCTGGAAACACCATATATTTT. It is translated as CASSLSGSPGNTIYF.

V and J are TRBV2 and TRBJ1-2; D is unresolved. CDR3 length: 12 amino acids. Germline lookup yields CDR1 SNHLY and CDR2 FYNNEI. V dropped 7 bases and J dropped 4 bases, with 10 bases sitting between them. CDR3 residues: CASTSVGYGYTF. In DNA form, the CDR3 reads TGTGCCAGCACCTCGGTTGGCTATGGCTACACCTTC.

The V and J genes are TRBV28 and TRBJ1-1; 7 nucleotides match TRBD1. Germline CDR1 MDHEN, CDR2 SYDVKM. This CDR3 has 14 residues. V shed 5 bases, J shed 3 bases, and the junction held 6 bases outside the gene matches. For the CDR3, the DNA is TGTGCCAGCAGTCGGGACAGACGGTACACTGAAGCTTTCTTT. This encodes CASSRDRRYTEAFF.

This chain connects TRBV6-5 to TRBJ2-5, with 7 bases matching TRBD1. The ends lost 6 bases at V and 5 bases at J; junction bases unmatched: 6. Germline values: CDR1 MNHEY, CDR2 SVGAGI. This CDR3 is built from 13 residues. CDR3 in amino acids: CASSQQGRETQYF. Here the CDR3 DNA reads TGTGCCAGCAGCCAACAGGGGCGGGAGACCCAGTACTTC.